This TCR beta chain originates from a study of T cell repertoires in cytomegalovirus infection. Study information: Public TCR beta signatures provided an indication of both CMV infection and a matching HLA type. Broader study findings: The ex vivo response showed dominance by HLA-C-restricted CMV-specific TCR beta clonotypes.

In its sample, this clonotype was seen a few times. Its antigen is unknown. There are 19 residues in the CDR3. The V end lost 1 base, the J end lost 0 bases, and 16 bases lay between the germline ends. Germline V gene sequence: CDR1 SEHNR, CDR2 FQNEAQ (reference sequence). TCRdb analysed the reads with MiXCR anew, one entry per CDR3 protein. This table holds roughly 230,000 distinct CDR3 sequences, about 23% found once. The V gene is TRBV7-9, the J gene TRBJ2-6, with D possibly called TRBD1 or TRBD2 (7 bases each). The specimen was CD8+ T cells from PBMCs. The sequence was obtained from a human donor in good health (CMV status not recorded). Some clones in this sample may be carry-over from other donors' samples. DNA of the CDR3: TGTGCCAGCAGCTTAGTGGGGGGGCCAGGGGGCTCTGGGGCCAACGTCCTGACTTTC. It codes for CASSLVGGPGGSGANVLTF.